A single sample gave rise to the 5 T cell receptor beta chains below, sequenced in a study of T-cell memory formation after mild COVID-19 (dated by TCRdb to the early 2020s). Libraries were built with 5' RACE. Instrument on record: Illumina NovaSeq 6000. In-frame beta chains were kept once TCRdb had trimmed the public reads at Q25 with fastp and called clones with MiXCR. Identical CDR3 protein sequences are pooled into one entry, listed with their most common genes and DNA. The sample table shows about 350,000 distinct CDR3 sequences, and around 30% are seen once. The ten largest account for about 13% of the sample. The sample consisted of PBMCs or a T cell subset sorted from them (not recorded which). The receptors shown here come from an adult woman who had mild COVID-19 (a few samples of this study predate the infection). The sample titles of this study are shuffled in the database, so cell type and time point are left out; the donor was told from shared clones.

This clonotype was found a few times. This chain joins TRBV11-2 and TRBJ2-3, with 7 bases lining up with TRBD1. Trimming cost V 5 bases and J 2 bases; bases outside gene matches: 10. The CDR3 is 16 residues long. Germline V CDR1 and CDR2: SGHAT, FQNNGV. CDR3 sequence: CASSPPRTGVTDTQYF. As DNA, the CDR3 is TGTGCCAGCAGCCCTCCGCGGACAGGTGTCACAGATACGCAGTATTTT.

The rearrangement uses TRBV7-3 and TRBJ2-3; 7 bases map to TRBD2. There are 16 residues in the CDR3. V gave up 4 bases and J gave up 4 bases; unmatched junction bases: 11. The germline V gene has CDR1 SGHTA and CDR2 FQGTGA. CDR3 bases: TGTGCCAGCAGCTCAGCCGGGACTACAGGTTCAGATACGCAGTATTTT. It yields the protein CASSSAGTTGSDTQYF.

V gene TRBV30 combines with J gene TRBJ2-7; 7 nucleotides match TRBD2. After removal of 2 bases from V and 4 bases from J, the junction contained 8 bases not matched to a gene. CDR1 GTSNPN and CDR2 SVGIG come from the germline V gene (reference sequence). The CDR3 has 14 residues. The CDR3 loop is CAWSWYTGGYEQYF. The CDR3 DNA reads as TGTGCCTGGAGTTGGTACACGGGGGGATACGAGCAGTACTTC.

This clonotype was observed many times. J is TRBJ2-3 and V is TRBV20-1; unclear D gene. Germline V CDR1 and CDR2: DFQATT, SNEGSKA (reference sequence). The germline V and J ends were trimmed by 3 bases and 0 bases, with 16 bases remaining between them. The CDR3 has 16 amino acids. The CDR3 DNA is TGCAGTGCTAGCCCCCTGGGGATTTCTAGCACAGATACGCAGTATTTT. Amino acids: CSASPLGISSTDTQYF.

This clonotype was picked up many times. The gene calls are TRBV4-1 and TRBJ2-5; 7 positions match TRBD1. The V gene's germline CDR1 is MGHRA and CDR2 YSYEKL. V lost 1 base, J lost 2 bases, and 4 bases stayed unmatched. The CDR3 spans 15 residues. CDR3 sequence (DNA): TGCGCCAGCAGCCAAGCGGCCAGGGGGCAAGAGACCCAGTACTTC. Translation: CASSQAARGQETQYF.